What follows describes a single T cell receptor beta chain. Its antigen is undetermined. The repertoire was sequenced with immunoSEQ multiplex PCR; TCRdb's copy has only in-frame clones and lacks some. The sample has around 24,000 clones, approximately 91% seen once. This entry is derived from a study of T cells in localized non-small cell lung cancer. Findings of the study overall: Because only a single region of the tumor was sequenced, heterogeneity remains possible. Uninvolved adjacent lung showed peak T cell clonality, exceeding tumor.

This sequence originates from a man between 40 and 70 years old with stage I squamous cell lung carcinoma. This sample comprised peripheral blood, obtained before any cancer treatment.

CDR3 coding DNA: TGCGCCAGCAGCTTGGCCGGGACAGGGGGCCGGGCGGAAACAGATACGCAGTATTTT. Its protein product is CASSLAGTGGRAETDTQYF. The genes are TRBV5-1 and TRBJ2-3; TRBD1 matches 12 bases. Trimming at V came to 0 bases and at J to 3 bases, leaving 11 bases not matched to a gene. From germline, CDR1 is SGHRS and CDR2 YFSETQ. The CDR3 spans 19 residues.